Listed here are 30 T cell receptor beta chains from one sample, sequenced in a study of blood T cell repertoires in COVID-19. TCRdb's table, derived via immunoSEQ multiplex PCR, lists solely in-frame clones and lacks some. Altogether about 120,000 clones are present, nearly 90% being singletons, with the ten largest covering under 4.5%. Sequencing input: peripheral blood. The receptor source for this set is a woman in her sixties with COVID-19, enrolled during active disease.

This chain uses TRBV15 with TRBJ1-5, with no clear D. The CDR3 loop spans 17 amino acids. Germline lookup yields CDR1 LNHNV and CDR2 YYDKDF (reference sequence). Between the trimmed V and J ends, which lost 1 base and 7 bases, there was a span of 20 bases. The DNA for the CDR3 is TGTGCCACCAGCAGAGTTTGGGCAGGAGGCTCGTACCAGCCCCAGCATTTT. As protein: CATSRVWAGGSYQPQHF.

The chain joins TRBV6-2 or TRBV6-3 to TRBJ2-3; 10 nucleotides line up with TRBD1. V dropped 4 bases and J dropped 3; count of bases not matched to a gene: 7. This CDR3 comprises 16 residues. The germline V gene encodes CDR1 MNHEY and CDR2 SVGEGT. The CDR3 DNA sequence: TGTGCCAGCAGTTCTCAGGACAGGGGGTTTACAGATACGCAGTATTTT. Encoded protein: CASSSQDRGFTDTQYF.

V gene TRBV4-1 combines with J gene TRBJ1-4, with D possibly matching TRBD1 (5 bases). CDR1 is MGHRA, CDR2 YSYEKL, per germline. Trimming cost V 4 bases and J 5 bases, with 14 bases left between them. This CDR3 contains 15 residues. This CDR3 is CASSLNRIGNEKLFF. The DNA for the CDR3 is TGCGCCAGCAGCCTGAACAGGATAGGCAATGAAAAACTGTTTTTT.

The genes are TRBV10-3 and TRBJ2-1, with 12 bases aligning to TRBD2. Germline values: CDR1 ENHRY, CDR2 SYGVKD. This CDR3 contains 16 residues. V dropped 3 bases and J dropped 6; count of bases not matched to a gene: 6. CDR3 DNA sequence: TGTGCCATCAGTGATCTACTAGCGGGGGGTCTCAATGAGCAGTTCTTC. Protein sequence: CAISDLLAGGLNEQFF.

The J gene is TRBJ1-2, the V gene TRBV10-3, with a tentative D call TRBD1 (6 bases). CDR1 and CDR2 from the germline V gene are ENHRY and SYGVKD. The V end was cut by 5 bases, the J end by 5 bases, with 12 bases between. There are 13 residues in the CDR3. DNA for the CDR3: TGTGCCATCAGTACAGGGACGGATTATGGCTACACCTTC. Translated: CAISTGTDYGYTF.

The chain is built from TRBV6-5 and TRBJ1-1; D may be TRBD1 (5 bases). Germline CDR1 and CDR2: MNHEY and SVGAGI. The CDR3 is made up of 14 amino acids. V dropped 4 bases and J dropped 1 base, with 10 bases sitting between them. The CDR3 DNA is TGTGCCAGCAGTTCCCCAGGGCCGAACACTGAAGCTTTCTTT. This translates into CASSSPGPNTEAFF.

This chain connects TRBV6-5 to TRBJ1-2, with D unclear. The CDR3 covers 14 residues. Trimming removed 6 bases at V and 3 bases at J, with 14 bases between. Germline V gives CDR1 MNHEY, CDR2 SVGAGI. As DNA, the CDR3 is TGTGCCAGCAGAGGAGAGTTCCCCGACTATGGCTACACCTTC. Translation: CASRGEFPDYGYTF.

This chain joins TRBV27 and TRBJ1-4; 11 bases are shared with TRBD1. CDR1 MNHEY and CDR2 SMNVEV come from the germline V gene (reference sequence). This CDR3 contains 13 residues. V shed 8 bases and J 8 bases; nucleotides not matched to a gene: 4. CDR3 in DNA: TGTGCCAGCGGACAGGGGGCGCCGGAAAAACTGTTTTTT. Its protein product is CASGQGAPEKLFF.

The chain joins TRBV2 to TRBJ2-1; 8 bases are a match to TRBD2. Per the germline V gene, CDR1 is SNHLY and CDR2 is FYNNEI. With V trimmed by 10 bases and J by 0 bases, 11 bases remained unmatched. The CDR3 has 16 amino acids. DNA for the CDR3: TGTGCCAAAGTACGGGCGGGGGGCTCCTCCTACAATGAGCAGTTCTTC. Translated: CAKVRAGGSSYNEQFF.

The gene calls are TRBV5-8 and TRBJ1-2; the match to TRBD1 covers 7 bases. Germline V lookup: CDR1 SGHTS, CDR2 YDEGEE. This CDR3 is 14 amino acids long. V gave up 0 bases and J gave up 4 bases; unmatched junction bases: 3. Here the CDR3 reads CASSLVGGSYGYTF. CDR3 nucleotide sequence: TGTGCCAGCAGCTTGGTAGGGGGCTCCTATGGCTACACCTTC.

This sequence joins TRBV27 and TRBJ2-5, with 11 bases matching TRBD1. The germline CDR1 and CDR2 sequences are MNHEY and SMNVEV (reference sequence). This CDR3 region has 15 residues. The V gene end was trimmed by 8 bases and the J gene end by 5 bases; junction bases not matched to a gene: 10. CDR3 bases: TGTGCCAGCGGACGAGGACAGGGGGCTGGGGAGACCCAGTACTTC. This codes for CASGRGQGAGETQYF.

V gene TRBV3-1 (or the pseudogene TRBV3-2) combines with J gene TRBJ2-5; 7 bases are shared with TRBD1. Losses at the gene ends were 2 bases for V and 7 bases for J; bases not matched to a gene: 10. Germline V CDR1 and CDR2: LGHDT, YNNKEL (reference sequence). This CDR3 is 15 amino acids long. The DNA of the CDR3 is TGTGCCAGCAGCCAAAACACAGGGGTACGGTCGACCCAGTACTTC. This translates into CASSQNTGVRSTQYF.

The chain couples TRBV9 to TRBJ2-2; 9 bases agree with TRBD2. This CDR3 has 16 residues. Trimming at V came to 0 bases and at J to 4 bases, leaving 4 bases not matched to a gene. Germline CDR1 SGDLS, CDR2 YYNGEE. The CDR3 spells CASSVGAGGSTGELFF. In nucleotides, the CDR3 is TGTGCCAGCAGCGTAGGAGCGGGGGGAAGCACCGGGGAGCTGTTTTTT.

This chain joins TRBV5-1 and TRBJ2-7; possible D gene TRBD1, 5 bases. V was pared by 4 bases and J by 2 bases, with 13 bases between. In germline, CDR1 is SGHRS, CDR2 YFSETQ. The CDR3 covers 14 residues. CDR3 loop: CASSPYDSPYEQYF. Here the CDR3 DNA reads TGCGCCAGCAGCCCATACGACAGTCCCTACGAGCAGTACTTC.

The chain couples TRBV6-5 to TRBJ1-2; a weak D match, TRBD1 (5 bases). Trimming pared 7 bases from V and 7 bases from J, leaving 19 bases between. The CDR3 covers 14 residues. From germline, CDR1 is MNHEY and CDR2 SVGAGI. CDR3 sequence (DNA): TGTGCCAGCACTCCATCCGGGGCGCGGGGTGGCTACACCTTC. It encodes CASTPSGARGGYTF.

J is TRBJ2-7 and V is TRBV3-1 (or the pseudogene TRBV3-2); TRBD2 aligns across 11 bases. The germline CDR1 and CDR2 sequences are LGHDT and YNNKEL (reference sequence). The CDR3 covers 17 residues. The trim removed 4 bases at V and 6 bases at J, leaving 14 bases unmatched. The CDR3, as DNA: TGTGCCAGCAGCCCGACGTATAGCGGGGGGGCCTTTGCCGAGCAGTACTTC. Translated, it gives CASSPTYSGGAFAEQYF.

CDR3 residues: CASSGWTGVNYGYTF. Here the CDR3 DNA reads TGTGCCAGCTCAGGGTGGACAGGGGTAAACTATGGCTACACCTTC. The V call is TRBV5-4, the J call TRBJ1-2, with 9 bases that match TRBD1. V trimming: 7 bases; J trimming: 2 bases; junction bases outside the gene matches: 9. The CDR3 length is 15 residues. Per germline, CDR1 SGHNT and CDR2 YYREEE (reference sequence).

The gene calls are TRBV10-1 and TRBJ2-1, with 8 bases identical to TRBD1. After removal of 7 bases from V and 12 bases from J, the junction contained 8 bases not matched to a gene. CDR3 size: 12 residues. The germline V gene encodes CDR1 WNHNN and CDR2 SYGVQD (reference sequence). CDR3 protein: CASIRTGLAQFF. The CDR3 bases are TGCGCCAGCATAAGGACAGGGTTGGCGCAGTTCTTC.

CDR3 loop: CASSQDSTGWPYGYTF. The CDR3 region has the DNA TGTGCCAGCAGCCAAGATTCAACAGGGTGGCCTTATGGCTACACCTTC. The gene calls are TRBV3-1 (or the pseudogene TRBV3-2) and TRBJ1-2, with D possibly being TRBD1 (6 bases). The CDR3 spans 16 residues. Germline V gives CDR1 LGHDT, CDR2 YNNKEL (reference sequence). The V and J ends lost 0 bases and 5 bases respectively, with 16 bases between them.

The rearrangement uses TRBV4-2 and TRBJ2-7; 11 bases line up with TRBD1. V lost 4 bases to trimming and J lost 3 bases; unmatched junction nucleotides: 8. The germline V gene has CDR1 LGHNA and CDR2 YNFKEQ. The CDR3 length is 16 residues. CDR3 loop: CASSPTEGQGVYEQYF. The DNA of the CDR3 is TGTGCCAGCAGCCCGACGGAGGGACAGGGGGTCTACGAGCAGTACTTC.

This clone appeared once. This chain uses TRBV7-2 with TRBJ2-3; TRBD1 agrees at 9 bases. The CDR3 length is 17 residues. Germline CDR1 and CDR2: SGHTA and FQGNSA. After removal of 6 bases from V and 6 bases from J, the junction contained 16 bases not matched to a gene. The CDR3 DNA is TGTGCCAGCAGTTATCGACAGGGGGTTGGTTTTCGCGATACGCAGTATTTT. Its protein product is CASSYRQGVGFRDTQYF.

The chain couples TRBV29-1 to TRBJ1-2; the D gene is possibly TRBD1 (5 bases). Germline V gene data show CDR1 as SQVTM and CDR2 as ANQGSEA. V was clipped by 3 bases and J by 4 bases, with 9 bases between them. The CDR3 sequence is 12 residues long. The CDR3, as DNA: TGCAGCGTTGATAAGACAGCCTATGGCTACACCTTC. Its protein product is CSVDKTAYGYTF. Together with reference TRBV29-1 and TRBJ1-2, the CDR3 gives the full variable domain: SAVISQKPSRDICQRGTSLTIQCQVDSQVTMMFWYRQQPGQSLTLIATANQGSEATYESGFVIDKFPISRPNLTFSTLTVSNMSPEDSSIYLCSVDKTAYGYTFGSGTRLTVV.

This clone was detected once. V and J are TRBV5-1 and TRBJ2-1; 10 bases match TRBD2. The J segment lost 10 bases and the V segment lost 3 bases, leaving 10 bases of the junction unmatched. Germline V lookup: CDR1 SGHRS, CDR2 YFSETQ. This CDR3 region has 15 residues. As DNA, the CDR3 is TGCGCCAGCAGCTCTCAGCGGGGGGGCCGGGGCGAGCAGTTCTTC. It codes for CASSSQRGGRGEQFF.

V gene TRBV5-4 combines with J gene TRBJ2-1; 11 bases fit TRBD1. V dropped 4 bases and J dropped 6; count of bases not matched to a gene: 9. Germline V gives CDR1 SGHNT, CDR2 YYREEE (reference sequence). The CDR3 extends over 16 amino acids. Here the CDR3 reads CASSPPGQGAINEQFF. CDR3 DNA sequence: TGTGCCAGCAGCCCCCCCGGACAGGGGGCTATCAATGAGCAGTTCTTC.

This rearrangement joins TRBV5-4 to TRBJ1-1; 7 nucleotides align to TRBD1. The germline V gene encodes CDR1 SGHNT and CDR2 YYREEE (reference sequence). This CDR3 is built from 12 residues. The J segment lost 11 bases and the V segment lost 5 bases, leaving 9 bases of the junction unmatched. DNA for the CDR3: TGTGCCAGCAGTTTTGCAGGGGGTTCGGCTTTCTTT. It specifies CASSFAGGSAFF.

V and J are TRBV6-1 and TRBJ2-7, with 7 positions matching TRBD1. This CDR3 has 15 residues. CDR1 is MNHNS, CDR2 SASEGT, per germline. Unmatched junction bases numbered 5, after V lost 0 bases and J lost 3 bases. The CDR3 DNA sequence: TGTGCCAGCAGTGAAGCTGACAGGGAATTCTACGAGCAGTACTTC. The encoded protein is CASSEADREFYEQYF.

In this sample, this clone turned up once. At one end the junction does not follow the germline gene, possibly because of a read error. The V call is TRBV7-7, the J call TRBJ2-5, with D maybe TRBD2 (6 bases). The CDR3 has 16 residues. Germline loops: CDR1 SSHAT, CDR2 FNYEAQ (reference sequence). This CDR3 reads CASSLAPASGGETQYF. CDR3 sequence (DNA): TGTGCTAGCAGCTTAGCGCCGGCCTCCGGGGGAGAGACCCAGTACTTC.

The gene calls are TRBV14 and TRBJ1-3, with no clear D. Germline V gene lookup returns CDR1 SGHDN and CDR2 FVKESK. Trimming pared 4 bases from V and 1 base from J, leaving 8 bases between. The CDR3 has 14 residues. The CDR3, as DNA: TGTGCCAGCAGCCCCCGGTTATCTGGAAACACCATATATTTT. Translation gives CASSPRLSGNTIYF.

V gene TRBV6-5 combines with J gene TRBJ1-2, with unresolved D. CDR3 length equals 15 residues. Germline-derived CDR1 and CDR2 are MNHEY and SVGAGI. V dropped 0 bases and J dropped 0 bases, with 8 bases sitting between them. The CDR3 region is CASSYSRGANYGYTF. In DNA form, the CDR3 reads TGTGCCAGCAGTTACTCGCGCGGAGCTAACTATGGCTACACCTTC.

The chain recombines TRBV19 with TRBJ1-2, with 7 bases matching TRBD1. Trimming removed 5 bases from V and 6 bases from J; junction bases left unmatched: 12. In germline, CDR1 is LNHDA, CDR2 SQIVND (reference sequence). The CDR3 runs 15 residues. Here the CDR3 reads CASSLEAGTENGYTF. Here the CDR3 DNA reads TGTGCCAGTAGTCTCGAAGCCGGGACAGAAAATGGCTACACCTTC.